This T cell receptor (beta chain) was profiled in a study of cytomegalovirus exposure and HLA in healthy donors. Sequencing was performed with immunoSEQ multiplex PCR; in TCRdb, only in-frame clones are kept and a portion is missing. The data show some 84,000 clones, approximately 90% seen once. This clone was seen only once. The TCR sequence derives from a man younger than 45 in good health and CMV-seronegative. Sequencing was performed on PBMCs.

The CDR3 sequence is CASKITSGGAYEQYF. CDR3 nucleotides: TGTGCCAGCAAGATTACTAGCGGGGGGGCTTACGAGCAGTACTTC. The chain uses TRBV6-4 and TRBJ2-7; 13 nucleotides match TRBD2. Unmatched junction bases numbered 7, after V lost 7 bases and J lost 4 bases. The CDR3 has 15 residues. Germline V gives CDR1 MRHNA, CDR2 SNTAGT.